This TCR beta chain derives from a study of T cell changes during pregnancy in multiple sclerosis (dated by TCRdb to between 2018 and 2021). Study-wide context: In women with multiple sclerosis, the researchers looked at how the T cell repertoire shifted as pregnancy progressed.

This clone was picked up a small number of times. The target of this receptor is not known. No clone much larger than this one lies a single base away; base qualities are absent. The library came from the immunoSEQ multiplex PCR assay. Imported from immuneACCESS, the table was reduced by TCRdb to in-frame sequences with V and J called. These copies leave out some clones; in studies compared against another copy, an unresolved V gene accounts for under half, and the cause of the remainder is not known. The table for this sample lists 40,000 to 45,000 clones; nearly 90% of them were counted only once. The ten biggest clones cover approximately 1% of the sample. This clonotype was sampled from a female donor with multiple sclerosis, enrolled in a pregnancy study. The sequenced sample was CD4+ T cells from peripheral blood mononuclear cells, obtained after pregnancy.

This receptor has the CDR3 CASSEGQGDSGELFF. The sequence in DNA is TGTGCCAGCAGCGAGGGACAGGGTGATTCCGGGGAGCTGTTTTTT. The chain is encoded by TRBV11-3 joined to TRBJ2-2; 9 bases in the junction line up with TRBD1. From V the trimming removes 5 bases and from J it removes 6 bases, while the gene matches leave 7 bases of the junction unaccounted for. From cysteine to phenylalanine, the CDR3 is 15 amino acids long. The retained sequence is limited to the CDR3, 45 bases, with the frame set at the first base. The CDR1 and CDR2 encoded by the germline V gene are SGHNT and YENEEA. The reference TRBV11-3 and TRBJ2-2 proteins fill in what lies around the CDR3, so the full variable domain reads EAGVVQSPRYKIIEKKQPVAFWCNPISGHNTLYWYLQNLGQGPELLIRYENEEAVDDSQLPKDRFSAERLKGVDSTLKIQPAELGDSAVYLCASSEGQGDSGELFFGEGSRLTVL.